This is a list of T cell receptor beta chains from one sample in a study of beta chain features in type 1 diabetes. Profiling relied on immunoSEQ multiplex PCR, and the TCRdb table lists in-frame clones only, not all of them. This sample carries just over 600,000 clones, around 16% of them seen once, and the ten largest clones take 0.07% to 0.095%. Sequencing was carried out using naive CD4+ T cells from blood. These receptors came from a man between 18 and 29 years old in good health. Both conserved end residues are part of each CDR3. D genes are given only for firm matches. Some rows have no size entry. The others give once, few or many, or a class for an expanded clone.

d_call clone_size j_call cdr3_length v_call cdr3_aa cdr3_nt
NA few TRBJ2-2 16 TRBV7-3 CASSPAVDTDTGELFF TGTGCCAGCAGCCCCGCCGTCGACACAGACACCGGGGAGCTGTTTTTT
NA NA TRBJ1-2 15 TRBV5-1 CASSSGQPTNYGYTF TGCGCCAGCAGCTCCGGACAGCCTACTAACTATGGCTACACCTTC
TRBD1 few TRBJ1-2 13 TRBV11-2 CAVGGRANYGYTF TGTGCCGTAGGGGGCAGGGCTAACTATGGCTACACCTTC
TRBD1 NA TRBJ2-1 15 TRBV5-4 CASSSPGQVVNEQFF TGTGCCAGCAGCTCACCGGGACAGGTGGTAAATGAGCAGTTCTTC
TRBD2 NA TRBJ2-1 15 TRBV11-2 CASSSLAESYNEQFF TGTGCCAGCAGCTCACTAGCGGAGTCCTACAATGAGCAGTTCTTC
NA NA TRBJ2-7 14 TRBV27 CASSRNIRPYEQYF TGTGCCAGCAGTCGGAACATCCGGCCCTACGAGCAGTACTTC
NA NA TRBJ1-6 14 TRBV4-1 CASSLRELNSPLHF TGCGCCAGCAGCCTCCGGGAGCTAAATTCACCCCTCCACTTT
TRBD1 NA TRBJ2-1 15 TRBV7-3 CASSLRDRAYNEQFF TGTGCCAGCAGCCTCCGGGACAGGGCCTACAATGAGCAGTTCTTC
NA NA TRBJ2-7 12 TRBV30 CAWSVRGHEQYF TGTGCCTGGAGTGTACGGGGGCACGAGCAGTACTTC
NA few TRBJ2-5 15 TRBV9 CASSVGTAGVETQYF TGTGCCAGCAGCGTAGGGACGGCTGGGGTTGAGACCCAGTACTTC
TRBD2 NA TRBJ2-5 16 TRBV5-8 CASSWRTSGGRETQYF TGTGCCAGCAGCTGGAGGACTAGCGGGGGCAGAGAGACCCAGTACTTC
TRBD1 few TRBJ2-7 14 TRBV18 CASSPRGQSYEQYF TGTGCCAGCTCACCAAGGGGACAGAGCTACGAGCAGTACTTC
TRBD1 NA TRBJ1-6 18 TRBV13 CASSTRQGRGSGNSPLHF TGTGCCAGCAGCACCCGACAGGGAAGGGGATCTGGAAATTCACCCCTCCACTTT
NA NA TRBJ1-5 14 TRBV28 CASRPGASIQPQHF TGTGCCAGCAGGCCGGGGGCATCTATTCAGCCCCAGCATTTT
NA NA TRBJ2-5 13 TRBV5-1 CASSLSSRETQYF TGCGCCAGCAGCTTGTCCTCCCGAGAGACCCAGTACTTC
NA NA TRBJ2-3 13 TRBV29-1 CSVGTAYTDTQYF TGCAGCGTTGGCACGGCGTACACAGATACGCAGTATTTT
NA NA TRBJ2-5 14 TRBV7-2 CASSLGLNSETQYF TGTGCCAGCAGCTTAGGCCTTAATTCGGAGACCCAGTACTTC
NA few TRBJ2-7 16 TRBV7-2 CASSSKGVLVSYEQYF TGTGCCAGCAGCTCGAAGGGGGTGCTGGTCTCCTACGAGCAGTACTTC
TRBD1 few TRBJ2-6 18 TRBV30 CAWSHRGGRGSGANVLTF TGTGCCTGGAGTCACAGGGGCGGTAGGGGTTCTGGGGCCAACGTCCTGACTTTC
NA few TRBJ2-6 18 TRBV15 CATSRGGTVVSGANVLTF TGTGCCACCAGCAGAGGCGGGACAGTTGTCTCTGGGGCCAACGTCCTGACTTTC
NA NA TRBJ2-1 13 TRBV5-6 CASILNRVNEQFF TGTGCCAGCATCCTAAACAGGGTCAATGAGCAGTTCTTC
NA NA TRBJ1-2 17 TRBV4-3 CASSQELLRSPLYGYTF TGCGCCAGCAGCCAAGAACTCTTGCGTTCACCCCTCTATGGCTACACCTTC
NA few TRBJ2-7 14 TRBV7-2 CASSLDRYSYEQYF TGTGCCAGCAGCTTAGACCGGTACTCCTACGAGCAGTACTTC
NA few TRBJ1-1 13 TRBV6-1 CASSIMVTTEAFF TGTGCCAGCAGCATTATGGTGACAACTGAAGCTTTCTTT
NA few TRBJ2-7 14 TRBV2 CASRTEGRSYEQYF TGTGCCAGCAGGACGGAGGGACGCTCCTACGAGCAGTACTTC
NA few TRBJ2-2 11 TRBV7-9 CASSLGRELFF TGTGCCAGCAGCTTAGGCCGGGAGCTGTTTTTT
TRBD2 NA TRBJ2-5 14 TRBV27 CASSHLAGEETQYF TGTGCCAGCAGCCACCTAGCGGGGGAAGAGACCCAGTACTTC
TRBD1 few TRBJ1-1 15 TRBV6-5 CASSRDRVSNTEAFF TGTGCCAGCAGCCGGGACAGGGTTTCGAACACTGAAGCTTTCTTT
NA NA TRBJ2-3 15 TRBV29-1 CSVGSGPSSTDTQYF TGCAGCGTTGGGTCGGGACCCTCTAGCACAGATACGCAGTATTTT
NA NA TRBJ1-3 14 TRBV7-2 CASSPDRRRNTIYF TGTGCCAGCAGCCCCGACAGGAGACGAAACACCATATATTTT
TRBD2 NA TRBJ2-5 15 TRBV13 CASSLGAGVAETQYF TGTGCCAGCAGCTTAGGAGCGGGAGTGGCAGAGACCCAGTACTTC
NA NA TRBJ2-1 15 TRBV14 CASSRGESSYNEQFF TGTGCCAGCAGCCGTGGGGAAAGCTCCTACAATGAGCAGTTCTTC
TRBD2 NA TRBJ2-7 18 TRBV4-2 CASSQELPPGLAGWKQYF TGTGCCAGCAGCCAAGAACTACCCCCGGGACTAGCTGGTTGGAAGCAGTACTTC
TRBD1 few TRBJ2-6 17 TRBV19 CASSPDRGGSGANVLTF TGTGCCAGTAGTCCGGACAGGGGTGGGTCTGGGGCCAACGTCCTGACTTTC
NA NA TRBJ1-2 13 TRBV7-2 CASCQQEYYGYTF TGTGCCAGCTGCCAACAGGAGTACTATGGCTACACCTTC
NA NA TRBJ1-2 14 TRBV21-1 CASSRNLANYGYTF TGTGCCAGCAGCCGTAACCTAGCTAACTATGGCTACACCTTC
TRBD2 NA TRBJ2-3 17 TRBV9 CASSVAGGHGGPDTQYF TGTGCCAGCAGCGTAGCGGGAGGCCACGGAGGGCCAGATACGCAGTATTTT
NA few TRBJ1-5 18 TRBV7-9 CASSLVRGANGPDQPQHF TGTGCCAGCAGCTTGGTACGGGGGGCGAACGGACCGGATCAGCCCCAGCATTTT
NA NA TRBJ2-2 13 TRBV11-3 CASSLAGTGELFF TGTGCCAGCAGCTTAGCGGGCACCGGGGAGCTGTTTTTT
TRBD1 NA TRBJ2-2 14 TRBV6-6 CASTGTANTGELFF TGTGCCAGCACCGGGACAGCGAACACCGGGGAGCTGTTTTTT
NA NA TRBJ2-7 12 TRBV28 CASSLLGYEQYF TGTGCCAGCAGTTTACTAGGCTACGAGCAGTACTTC
NA NA TRBJ2-2 14 TRBV19 CASSTTTNTGELFF TGTGCCAGTAGTACCACAACGAACACCGGGGAGCTGTTTTTT
TRBD2 NA TRBJ2-7 14 TRBV2 CASTQEGGPYEQYF TGTGCCAGCACTCAAGAGGGAGGGCCCTACGAGCAGTACTTC
NA few TRBJ1-1 17 TRBV9 CASSPRLALPVNTEAFF TGTGCCAGCAGCCCCCGATTGGCACTTCCTGTGAACACTGAAGCTTTCTTT
TRBD2 NA TRBJ2-3 16 TRBV11-1 CASSLVTSGRTDTQYF TGTGCCAGCAGCTTAGTAACTAGCGGGAGAACAGATACGCAGTATTTT
TRBD2 NA TRBJ2-7 14 TRBV29-1 CSAGLAGESYEQYF TGCAGCGCAGGTCTAGCGGGAGAGTCCTACGAGCAGTACTTC
NA NA TRBJ2-3 14 TRBV7-9 CAALAWGGADTQYF TGTGCCGCTCTGGCGTGGGGGGGCGCAGATACGCAGTATTTT
NA NA TRBJ1-4 16 TRBV5-1 CASSLGHAATNEKLFF TGCGCCAGCAGCTTGGGCCACGCTGCAACTAATGAAAAACTGTTTTTT
NA few TRBJ1-1 14 TRBV7-8 CASSSPGISYEAFF TGTGCCAGCAGCTCCCCCGGAATTAGTTACGAAGCTTTCTTT
TRBD2 NA TRBJ2-2 16 TRBV2 CASRSSSGGNTGELFF TGTGCCAGCAGGTCCTCTAGCGGGGGGAACACCGGGGAGCTGTTTTTT